This paragraph reports one T cell receptor beta chain. Data came from immunoSEQ multiplex PCR; TCRdb stores just in-frame clones and leaves some out. Of some 15,000 clones in the sample, just under 80% were seen once. This record comes from a study of tumour-infiltrating T cells in Burkitt lymphoma. Study summary: Productive clonality predicted overall and progression-free survival.

The V end was cut by 0 bases, the J end by 4 bases, with 12 bases between. The CDR3 spans 15 residues. Germline CDR1 and CDR2: LGHNA and YSLEER. This chain connects TRBV4-3 to TRBJ1-2; possible D gene TRBD1, 6 bases. Sequencing was carried out using tumor tissue. This sequence originates from a human donor with diffuse large B-cell lymphoma. In nucleotides, the CDR3 is TGCGCCAGCAGCCAAGATCCAGGGGCGCCCTATGGCTACACCTTC. Protein: CASSQDPGAPYGYTF.